This T cell receptor (beta chain) was sequenced during a study of cytomegalovirus exposure and HLA in healthy donors. Study-wide results and limits: A list of 150 to 200 TCR beta chains associated with cytomegalovirus was given.

There are 13 residues in the CDR3. Germline V lookup: CDR1 GTSNPN, CDR2 SVGIG (reference sequence). V was pared by 2 bases and J by 4 bases, with 11 bases between. Turning to this clone: Its antigen is currently unknown.

Assay used: immunoSEQ multiplex PCR; TCRdb lists only in-frame clones, some missing. The table includes some 99,000 clones, about 90% detected once. The sequence was collected from a woman between 18 and 29 years old in good health and CMV-seronegative. The sample taken for sequencing was PBMCs. The V and J genes are TRBV30 and TRBJ2-5, with D perhaps matching TRBD1 (6 bases). CDR3 region: CAWSHQGPETQYF. CDR3 nucleotides: TGTGCCTGGAGTCATCAGGGGCCAGAGACCCAGTACTTC.